This T cell receptor (beta chain) was profiled in a study of cytomegalovirus exposure and HLA in healthy donors. Study conclusions and caveats: A later analysis revealed that TCR association rates differed between HLA loci, peaking at DRB1 and bottoming out at HLA-C. One later analysis reportedly identified an Asian-associated ancestry cluster that showed fewer N-insertions than the roughly 600-donor mean.

Sampled while nominally healthy, donors likely had unrecorded immune exposures. V was pared by 2 bases and J by 8 bases, with 13 bases between. CDR1 is SGHTA, CDR2 FQGTGA, per germline. CDR3 length: 14 amino acids. This PCR relied on a set of 60 Vbeta primers and 13 Jbeta primers. Sequenced by immunoSEQ multiplex PCR; TCRdb stores in-frame clones only, minus some. The data contain 150,000 to 200,000 clones, roughly 90% of them singletons. In regard to this clone: Its antigen is not known.

The V call is TRBV7-3, the J call TRBJ2-1; unclear D gene. The source is a girl less than two years old in good health and CMV-seronegative. The sequenced sample consisted of PBMCs. CDR3 loop: CASSLLASSHEQFF. Here the CDR3 DNA reads TGTGCCAGCAGCTTACTTGCATCCAGTCATGAGCAGTTCTTC. The full variable domain, rest sourced from reference TRBV7-3 and TRBJ2-1, is GAGVSQTPSNKVTEKGKYVELRCDPISGHTALYWYRQSLGQGPEFLIYFQGTGAADDSGLPNDRFFAVRPEGSVSTLKIQRTERGDSAVYLCASSLLASSHEQFFGPGTRLTVL.